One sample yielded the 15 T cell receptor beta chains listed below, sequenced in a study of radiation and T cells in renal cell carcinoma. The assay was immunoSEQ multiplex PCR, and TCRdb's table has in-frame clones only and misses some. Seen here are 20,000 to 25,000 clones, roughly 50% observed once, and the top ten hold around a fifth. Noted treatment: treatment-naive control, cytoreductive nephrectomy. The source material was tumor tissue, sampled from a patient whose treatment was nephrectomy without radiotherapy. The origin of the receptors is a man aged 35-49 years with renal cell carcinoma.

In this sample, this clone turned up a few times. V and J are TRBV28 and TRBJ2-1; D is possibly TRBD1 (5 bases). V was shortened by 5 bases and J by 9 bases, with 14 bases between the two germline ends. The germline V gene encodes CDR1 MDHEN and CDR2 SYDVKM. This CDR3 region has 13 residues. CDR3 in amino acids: CASSIQGNGEQFF. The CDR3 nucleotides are TGTGCCAGCAGTATTCAGGGTAATGGTGAGCAGTTCTTC. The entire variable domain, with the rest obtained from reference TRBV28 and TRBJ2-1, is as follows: DVKVTQSSRYLVKRTGEKVFLECVQDMDHENMFWYRQDPGLGLRLIYFSYDVKMKEKGDIPEGYSVSREKKERFSLILESASTNQTSMYLCASSIQGNGEQFFGPGTRLTVL.

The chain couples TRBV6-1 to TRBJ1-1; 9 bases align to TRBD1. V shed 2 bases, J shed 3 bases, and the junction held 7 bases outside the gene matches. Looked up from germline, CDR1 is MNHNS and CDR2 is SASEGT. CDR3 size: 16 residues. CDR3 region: CASSEWTGESYTEAFF. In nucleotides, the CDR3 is TGTGCCAGCAGTGAATGGACAGGGGAGTCCTACACTGAAGCTTTCTTT.

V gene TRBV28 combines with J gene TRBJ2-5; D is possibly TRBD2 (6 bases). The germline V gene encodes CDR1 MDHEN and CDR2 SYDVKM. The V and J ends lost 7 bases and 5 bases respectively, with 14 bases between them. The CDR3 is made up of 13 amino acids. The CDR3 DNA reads TGTGCCAGCATCCTTGGGGGGACGGAGACCCAGTACTTC. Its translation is CASILGGTETQYF. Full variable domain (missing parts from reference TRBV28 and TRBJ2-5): DVKVTQSSRYLVKRTGEKVFLECVQDMDHENMFWYRQDPGLGLRLIYFSYDVKMKEKGDIPEGYSVSREKKERFSLILESASTNQTSMYLCASILGGTETQYFGPGTRLLVL.

The CDR3 protein is CASSHPRFSSGNTIYF. The CDR3 nucleotides read TGTGCCAGCAGCCATCCCCGGTTCTCCTCTGGAAACACCATATATTTT. The J gene is TRBJ1-3, the V gene TRBV7-8; D remains ambiguous. With 5 bases removed from V and 0 bases from J, the gap between germline ends came to 14 bases. The CDR3 has 16 amino acids. Germline V gives CDR1 SGHVS, CDR2 FQNEAQ.

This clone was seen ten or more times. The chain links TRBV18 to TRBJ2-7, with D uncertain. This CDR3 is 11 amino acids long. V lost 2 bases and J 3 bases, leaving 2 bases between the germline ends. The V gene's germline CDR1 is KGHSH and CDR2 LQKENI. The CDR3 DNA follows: TGTGCCAGCTCACCAGGCTACGAGCAGTACTTC. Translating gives CASSPGYEQYF.

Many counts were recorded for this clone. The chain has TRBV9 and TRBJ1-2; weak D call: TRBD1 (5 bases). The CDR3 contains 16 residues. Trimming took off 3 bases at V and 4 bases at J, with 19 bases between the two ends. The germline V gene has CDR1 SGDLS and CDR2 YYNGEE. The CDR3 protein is CASSGDPGRTIYGYTF. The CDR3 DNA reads TGTGCCAGCAGCGGAGACCCGGGACGGACTATCTATGGCTACACCTTC.

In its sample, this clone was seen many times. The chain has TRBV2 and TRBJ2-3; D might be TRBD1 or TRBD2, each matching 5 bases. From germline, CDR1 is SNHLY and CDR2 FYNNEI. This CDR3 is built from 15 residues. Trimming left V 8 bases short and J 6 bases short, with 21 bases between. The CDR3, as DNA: TGTGCCAGCGGGGGAGACTTAGCGATGTTCGATACGCAGTATTTT. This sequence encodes CASGGDLAMFDTQYF.

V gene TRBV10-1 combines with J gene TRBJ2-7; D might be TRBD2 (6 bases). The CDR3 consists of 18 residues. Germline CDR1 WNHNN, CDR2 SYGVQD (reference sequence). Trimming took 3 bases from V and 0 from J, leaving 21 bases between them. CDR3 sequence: CASSDSVTGTPSSYEQYV. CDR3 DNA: TGCGCCAGCAGTGACTCCGTCACCGGGACTCCTAGCTCCTACGAGCAGTACGTC.

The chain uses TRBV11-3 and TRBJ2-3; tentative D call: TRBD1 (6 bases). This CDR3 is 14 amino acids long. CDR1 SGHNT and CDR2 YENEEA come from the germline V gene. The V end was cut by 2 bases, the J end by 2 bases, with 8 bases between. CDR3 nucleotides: TGTGCCAGCAGCTTAACAGGGATCACAGATACGCAGTATTTT. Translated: CASSLTGITDTQYF. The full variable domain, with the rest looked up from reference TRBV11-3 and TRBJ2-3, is EAGVVQSPRYKIIEKKQPVAFWCNPISGHNTLYWYLQNLGQGPELLIRYENEEAVDDSQLPKDRFSAERLKGVDSTLKIQPAELGDSAVYLCASSLTGITDTQYFGPGTRLTVL.

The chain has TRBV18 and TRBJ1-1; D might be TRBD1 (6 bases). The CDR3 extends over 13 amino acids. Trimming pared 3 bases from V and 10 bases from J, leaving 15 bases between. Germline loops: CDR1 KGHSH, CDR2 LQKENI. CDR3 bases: TGTGCCAGCTCACCCGGGGGGGCTGGGGTAGCTTTCTTT. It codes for CASSPGGAGVAFF.

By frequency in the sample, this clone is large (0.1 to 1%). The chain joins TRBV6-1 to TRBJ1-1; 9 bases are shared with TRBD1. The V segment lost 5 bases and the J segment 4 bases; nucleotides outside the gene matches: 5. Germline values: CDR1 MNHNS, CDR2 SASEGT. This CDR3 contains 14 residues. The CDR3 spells CASSPWTGVTEAFF. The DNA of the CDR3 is TGTGCCAGCAGTCCATGGACAGGGGTCACTGAAGCTTTCTTT.

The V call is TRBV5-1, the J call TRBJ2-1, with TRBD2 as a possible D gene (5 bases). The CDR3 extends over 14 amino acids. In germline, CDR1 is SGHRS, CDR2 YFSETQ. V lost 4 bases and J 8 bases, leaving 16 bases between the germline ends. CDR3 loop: CASSPMRETDEQFF. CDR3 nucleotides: TGCGCCAGCAGCCCGATGAGGGAAACGGATGAGCAGTTCTTC.

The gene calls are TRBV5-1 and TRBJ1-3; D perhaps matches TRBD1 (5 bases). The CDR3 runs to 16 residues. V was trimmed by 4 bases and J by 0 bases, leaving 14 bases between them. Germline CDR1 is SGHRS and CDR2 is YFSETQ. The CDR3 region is CASSPSRGSSGNTIYF. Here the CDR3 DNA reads TGCGCCAGCAGCCCAAGTCGGGGCAGCTCTGGAAACACCATATATTTT.

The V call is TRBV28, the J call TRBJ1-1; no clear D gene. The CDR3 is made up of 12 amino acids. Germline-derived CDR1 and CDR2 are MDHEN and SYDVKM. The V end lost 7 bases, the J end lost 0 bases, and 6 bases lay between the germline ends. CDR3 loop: CASKLLNTEAFF. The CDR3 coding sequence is TGTGCCAGCAAGCTGTTGAACACTGAAGCTTTCTTT. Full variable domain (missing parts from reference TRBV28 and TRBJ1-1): DVKVTQSSRYLVKRTGEKVFLECVQDMDHENMFWYRQDPGLGLRLIYFSYDVKMKEKGDIPEGYSVSREKKERFSLILESASTNQTSMYLCASKLLNTEAFFGQGTRLTVV.

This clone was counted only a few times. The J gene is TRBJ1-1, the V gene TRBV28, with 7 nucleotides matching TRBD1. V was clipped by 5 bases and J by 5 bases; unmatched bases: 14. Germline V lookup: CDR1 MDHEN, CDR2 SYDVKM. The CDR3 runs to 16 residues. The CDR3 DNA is TGTGCCAGCAGTCCCCCGACAGGGCGTTCGGGTACTGAAGCTTTCTTT. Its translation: CASSPPTGRSGTEAFF.